This T cell receptor beta chain was identified in a study of molecular identifiers for immune sequencing clone quantification. As to this clonotype: No antigen is known for it. The junction does not match germline at one end; this may be a read error.

MiXCR, applied by TCRdb to the PCR reads, yields one record per CDR3 protein. This table has 600,000 to 650,000 distinct CDR3 sequences, roughly 21% appearing once. Study-level results: In naive cells, clones above 20 RNA copies held under 1% of molecules, whereas in effector cells they held over 97%.

CDR1 and CDR2 (germline): LNHDA, SQIVND (reference sequence). The CDR3 covers 12 residues. This sequence joins TRBV19 and TRBJ1-2; D unclear. This sequence originates from a human donor in good health. Some libraries in this study had Jurkat cell RNA spiked in. The source material was naive CD8+ T cells from blood, with Jurkat cell RNA spiked in. Described subset: FACS-sorted CD8+CD4-CCR7+CD45RA+ naive T cells. The CDR3 here is CAGSWSDYGYTF. DNA of the CDR3: TGTGCCGGTAGTTGGTCGGACTATGGCTACACCTTC.